The 4 T cell receptor beta chains in this list originate from one sample, sequenced in a study of blood T cells in healthy people across ages. A sample-barcoded 5' primer and a J-beta primer mix were used in a second PCR of roughly 6 to 12 cycles. TCRdb re-analysed the 5' RACE reads in MiXCR, keeping a single row per CDR3 protein. The sample contains some 700,000 distinct CDR3 sequences, roughly 41% of which appear only once. The sequenced sample was blood. These receptors were obtained from an older woman in good health.

The sample holds one count of this clonotype. A clone one base away is much larger, so this may be a read error. In DNA form, the CDR3 reads TGCAGCGTTGGAACGGGGGATGGAGGTGAAGCTTTCTTT. It encodes CSVGTGDGGEAFF. V is TRBV29-1 and J is TRBJ1-1, with D possibly matching TRBD1 (5 bases). The CDR3 sequence is 13 residues long. V lost 4 bases and J 7 bases, leaving 16 bases between the germline ends. The germline V gene has CDR1 SQVTM and CDR2 ANQGSEA.

This clonotype was detected once. This chain uses TRBV11-3 with TRBJ2-3; 13 bases match TRBD2. J lost 1 base, V lost 4 bases, and 8 bases had no gene match. The CDR3 length is 18 residues. CDR1 and CDR2 (germline): SGHNT, YENEEA. As DNA, the CDR3 is TGTGCCAGCAGCTCTTCTGCAGGACTAGCGGGGGGCACAGATACGCAGTATTTT. Translated, it gives CASSSSAGLAGGTDTQYF.

J is TRBJ2-3 and V is TRBV12-3 or TRBV12-4, with TRBD2 matching 9 bases. J lost 11 bases, V lost 3 bases, and 9 bases had no gene match. This CDR3 has 14 amino acids. In DNA form, the CDR3 reads TGTGCCAGCAGTTTCTTGCGGGAGGGCTTAGGGCAGTATTTT. It codes for CASSFLREGLGQYF.

V usage is TRBV6-5 and J usage is TRBJ1-2; D possibly corresponds to TRBD1 (5 bases). V was cut by 3 bases and J by 8 bases, with 16 bases left in between. CDR1 MNHEY and CDR2 SVGAGI come from the germline V gene. The CDR3 covers 14 residues. DNA of the CDR3: TGTGCCAGCAGTTATGGGGCCGAGGGATTGGGCTACACCTTC. Its protein product is CASSYGAEGLGYTF.